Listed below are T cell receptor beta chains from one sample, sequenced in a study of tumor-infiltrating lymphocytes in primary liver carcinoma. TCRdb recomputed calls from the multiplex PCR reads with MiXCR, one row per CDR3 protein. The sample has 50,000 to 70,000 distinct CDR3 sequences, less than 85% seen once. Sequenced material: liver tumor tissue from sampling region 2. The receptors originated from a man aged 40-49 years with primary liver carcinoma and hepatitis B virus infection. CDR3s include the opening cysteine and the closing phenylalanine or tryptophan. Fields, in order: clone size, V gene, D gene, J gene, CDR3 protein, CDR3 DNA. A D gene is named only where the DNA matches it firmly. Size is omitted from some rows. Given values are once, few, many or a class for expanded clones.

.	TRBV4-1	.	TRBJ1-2	CASRQVGGNDYGYTF	TGCGCCAGCAGGCAAGTGGGGGGCAATGACTATGGCTACACCTTC
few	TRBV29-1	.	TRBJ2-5	CSGTADQETQYF	TGCAGCGGAACGGCAGACCAAGAGACCCAGTACTTC
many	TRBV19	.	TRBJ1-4	CASYHSGSNEKLFF	TGTGCCAGCTACCATTCCGGCTCTAATGAAAAACTGTTTTTT
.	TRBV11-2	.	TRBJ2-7	CASSDWISPHHVGEQYF	TGTGCCAGCAGTGATTGGATAAGCCCCCACCACGTGGGCGAGCAGTACTTC
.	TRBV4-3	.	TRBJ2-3	CASSQDLEPRSSVTDTQYF	TGCGCCAGCAGCCAAGATCTGGAACCGCGGAGTAGTGTCACAGATACGCAGTATTTT
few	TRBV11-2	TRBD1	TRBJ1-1	CASSPSRGLVNIKAFF	TGTGCCAGCAGCCCATCCAGGGGGCTGGTGAACATTAAAGCTTTCTTT
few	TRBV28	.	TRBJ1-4	CASSSQNEKLFF	TGTGCCAGCAGTTCCCAAAATGAAAAACTGTTTTTT
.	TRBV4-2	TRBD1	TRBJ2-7	CASRQGGLAGEQYF	TGTGCCAGCCGCCAAGGGGGCCTGGCGGGCGAGCAGTACTTC
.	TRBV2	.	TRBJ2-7	CASSENGAVSYEQYF	TGTGCCAGCAGTGAGAACGGGGCGGTCTCCTACGAACAGTATTTC
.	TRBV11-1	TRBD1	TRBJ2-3	CASNPGTGYGTTDTQYF	TGTGCCAGCAACCCCGGGACAGGGTATGGGACGACAGATACGCAGTACTTT
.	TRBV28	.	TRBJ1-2	CASSRVKYGYTF	TGTGCCAGCTCCAGAGTGAAATATGGCTACACCTTC
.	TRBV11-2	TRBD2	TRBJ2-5	CDSSQTHGGGKEIKYF	TGTGACAGCAGCCAAACTCATGGCGGGGGGAAAGAGATCAAGTACTTC
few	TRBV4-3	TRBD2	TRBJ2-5	CASSQLPSGSGQYF	TGCGCCAGCAGCCAACTCCCTAGCGGGAGTGGGCAGTACTTC
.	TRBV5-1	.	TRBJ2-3	CANRGAGPETQCF	TGCGCCAACAGAGGCGCAGGGCCAGAAACGCAGTGTTTT
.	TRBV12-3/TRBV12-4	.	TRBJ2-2	CASSLALVGRPSGELFF	TGTGCCAGCAGTTTAGCGTTGGTGGGAAGGCCGTCCGGGGAGCTGTTTTTT
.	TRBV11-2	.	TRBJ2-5	CASSLGRSGETQYF	TGTGCCAGCAGCTTAGGGCGGTCTGGGGAGACTCAGTACTTC
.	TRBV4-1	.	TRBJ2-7	CASSQEGGYKLYF	TGCGCCAGCAGCCAAGAAGGGGGTTACAAGCTGTACTTC
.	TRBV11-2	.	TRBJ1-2	CGSSLDSVAYSRGYAF	TGTGGCAGCAGCTTAGATTCGGTAGCCTATTCTCGAGGCTACGCCTTC
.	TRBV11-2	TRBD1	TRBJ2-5	CASSLRAGGSEETQYF	TGTGCCAGCAGCCTAAGAGCAGGGGGCTCGGAGGAGACCCAATACTTC
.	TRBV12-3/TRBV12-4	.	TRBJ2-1	CDISLCSVDNEQFF	TGTGACATCAGTTTATGCTCAGTTGACAATGAGCAGTTCTTC
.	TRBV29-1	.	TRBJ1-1	CSVAGDWGMNTEAFF	TGTAGCGTTGCAGGGGACTGGGGGATGAACACTGAAGCTTTCTTT
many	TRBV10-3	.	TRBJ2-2	CAINGIANTGELFF	TGTGCCATCAATGGGATCGCGAACACCGGGGAGCTGTTTTTT
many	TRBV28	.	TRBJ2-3	CASNIYTDTQYF	TGTGCCAGCAATATATACACAGATACGCAGTATTTT
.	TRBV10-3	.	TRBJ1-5	CATSGQANQPQHF	TGTGCTACGTCGGGACAAGCCAATCAGCCCCAGCATTTT
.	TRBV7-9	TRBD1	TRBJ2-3	CTSSLRQGATDTRYF	TGTACCAGCAGCCTAAGACAGGGGGCCACTGATACGCGGTATTTT
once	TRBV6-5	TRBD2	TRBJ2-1	CASSTRLAGADNEQFF	TGTGCCAGCAGTACACGACTAGCGGGAGCGGACAATGAGCAGTTCTTT
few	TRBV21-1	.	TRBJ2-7	CASSRTPSGTVAREQYF	TGTGCCAGCAGCCGAACTCCCTCGGGGACAGTGGCGCGCGAGCAGTACTTC
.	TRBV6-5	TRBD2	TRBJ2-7	CASSSPSGRSHEQYF	TGTGCCAGCAGTTCCCCCAGCGGGAGATCCCACGAGCAGTACTTC
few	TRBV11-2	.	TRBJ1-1	CASSSDETNTEAFF	TGTGCCAGCAGCTCGGACGAGACGAACACTGAAGCTTTCTTT
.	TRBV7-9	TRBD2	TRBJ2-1	CARSLAATSGPEGDDQFF	TGTGCCAGAAGCTTAGCGGCTACTAGCGGGCCTGAGGGCGATGATCAGTTCTTC
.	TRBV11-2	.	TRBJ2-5	CASSQTPGERTETQYF	TGTGCCAGTAGCCAAACTCCTGGTGAGAGGACAGAGACCCAGTACTTC
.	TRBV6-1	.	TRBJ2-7	CGIHNGRDNLYEQYF	TGTGGCATCCACAACGGCAGGGACAACCTATACGAGCAGTACTTC
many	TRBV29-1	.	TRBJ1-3	CSVEGDGNTIYF	TGCAGCGTTGAGGGAGATGGAAACACCATATATTTT